This paragraph covers one TCR beta chain sequence. Authors' data handling: Nucleated cell counts were estimated from reference gene primer amplification. Method: immunoSEQ multiplex PCR; TCRdb's copy keeps in-frame clones and lacks some. The DNA gave D and trimming, while V, J and clone size come from that table. Among fewer than 350,000 clones listed, 86% were seen once. This entry comes from a study of blood T cell repertoires in COVID-19. As for the study in general: Donors in the United States, Italy and Spain gave samples during acute or convalescent COVID-19. In each case, the material was cDNA or gDNA derived from T cells, B-cell-depleted T cells, or PBMCs.

Per the germline V gene, CDR1 is KGHDR and CDR2 is SFDVKD. The V gene end was trimmed by 3 bases and the J gene end by 6 bases; junction bases not matched to a gene: 3. CDR3 length: 13 residues. The gene calls are TRBV24-1 and TRBJ2-7; 8 bases map to TRBD1. The sequence was obtained from a woman in her 30s with COVID-19, enrolled during active disease. The specimen sequenced was peripheral blood. CDR3 region: CATSDQGAGEQYF. In DNA form, the CDR3 reads TGTGCCACCAGTGATCAGGGGGCCGGCGAGCAGTACTTC.